This record looks at one T cell receptor beta chain sequence and its context. The data were obtained in a study of blood T cell repertoires in COVID-19. The overall study: The samples span acute and convalescent COVID-19 from the United States, Italy and Spain. In each case, the material was cDNA or gDNA derived from T cells, B-cell-depleted T cells, or PBMCs.

In the authors' workflow: The assay estimated nucleated cells by amplifying reference gene primers. This table comes from immunoSEQ multiplex PCR, and its TCRdb copy is limited to in-frame clones, with some not included. That table furnishes V, J and clone size, whereas the DNA furnished D and trimming. Of about 27,000 clones listed, approximately 64% are singletons. CDR1 is SGHDN and CDR2 is FVKESK in the germline V gene. The V and J ends lost 4 bases and 0 bases respectively, with 12 bases between them. The CDR3 has 16 residues. This rearrangement joins TRBV14 to TRBJ2-2, with D perhaps matching TRBD2 (5 bases). This clonotype was obtained from a man in his fifties or sixties with active or convalescent COVID-19. Specimen: peripheral blood. The CDR3 loop reads CASSRKSGANTGELFF. The CDR3, as DNA: TGTGCCAGCAGCCGCAAGAGCGGCGCGAACACCGGGGAGCTGTTTTTT. The variable domain in full, completed from reference TRBV14 and TRBJ2-2, reads EAGVTQFPSHSVIEKGQTVTLRCDPISGHDNLYWYRRVMGKEIKFLLHFVKESKQDESGMPNNRFLAERTGGTYSTLKVQPAELEDSGVYFCASSRKSGANTGELFFGEGSRLTVL.